Below are 17 T cell receptor beta chains sequenced from a single sample in a study of shared clonotypes between healthy human individuals. The protocol was immunoSEQ multiplex PCR, while the TCRdb copy is restricted to in-frame clones and leaves out a portion. The repertoire has 550,000 to 600,000 clones, roughly 98% of them found once; the top ten carry around 0.3%. The naive CD8 subset, CD45RO-negative cells positively selected for CCR7, excluded terminally differentiated effector memory CD45RA+ cells. Sequencing used naive CD8+ T cells sorted from blood. The origin of the receptors is a man under 40 in good health.

The genes are TRBV6-5 and TRBJ2-5, with D possibly matching TRBD2 (6 bases). Trimming removed 5 bases at V and 5 bases at J, with 18 bases between. The germline gives CDR1 MNHEY, CDR2 SVGAGI. CDR3 length: 15 amino acids. CDR3 amino acids: CASSALGGEGETQYF. Written as DNA, the CDR3 is TGTGCCAGCAGTGCCCTCGGGGGAGAGGGTGAGACCCAGTACTTC.

The chain links TRBV11-2 to TRBJ2-3; D not certain. CDR3 length equals 13 residues. Deletions cut 5 bases from V and 2 bases from J, with 8 bases between. CDR1 and CDR2 (germline): SGHAT, FQNNGV. This CDR3 reads CASSAESTDTQYF. DNA of the CDR3: TGTGCCAGCAGCGCCGAGTCCACAGATACGCAGTATTTT.

The V gene is TRBV11-2, the J gene TRBJ2-1; 9 bases agree with TRBD2. Trimming removed 4 bases from V and 7 bases from J; junction bases left unmatched: 11. Germline V gene sequence: CDR1 SGHAT, CDR2 FQNNGV. The CDR3 loop spans 16 amino acids. The CDR3 loop reads CASSSRLAGVRNEQFF. The CDR3 DNA is TGTGCCAGCAGCTCCCGCTTAGCGGGAGTAAGGAATGAGCAGTTCTTC.

CDR3 sequence (DNA): TGTGCCAGCAGTAGAGCCCCACGGACTACTAACACCGGGGAGCTGTTTTTT. This translates into CASSRAPRTTNTGELFF. The J gene is TRBJ2-2, the V gene TRBV7-2, with D tentatively TRBD2 (6 bases). This CDR3 spans 17 amino acids. Trimming removed 6 bases from V and 2 bases from J, with 19 bases in between. From germline, CDR1 is SGHTA and CDR2 FQGNSA.

This chain connects TRBV7-9 to TRBJ2-5; TRBD1 might be the D (6 bases). Germline CDR1 is SEHNR and CDR2 is FQNEAQ (reference sequence). There are 16 residues in the CDR3. Trimming removed 8 bases at V and 0 bases at J, with 19 bases between. CDR3 nucleotides: TGTGCCAGCGGACCGTCACCGGGACAAAACCAAGAGACCCAGTACTTC. It encodes CASGPSPGQNQETQYF.

This sequence joins TRBV7-3 and TRBJ2-6; tentative D call: TRBD2 (6 bases). Germline lookup yields CDR1 SGHTA and CDR2 FQGTGA. The germline V and J ends were trimmed by 0 bases and 0 bases, with 9 bases remaining between them. The CDR3 has 17 amino acids. CDR3 protein: CASSLTKGGSGANVLTF. DNA of the CDR3: TGTGCCAGCAGCTTAACTAAGGGAGGCTCTGGGGCCAACGTCCTGACTTTC. The entire variable domain, with the rest obtained from reference TRBV7-3 and TRBJ2-6, is as follows: GAGVSQTPSNKVTEKGKYVELRCDPISGHTALYWYRQSLGQGPEFLIYFQGTGAADDSGLPNDRFFAVRPEGSVSTLKIQRTERGDSAVYLCASSLTKGGSGANVLTFGAGSRLTVL.

DNA for the CDR3: TGTGCCAGCAGCTCGAGCGGGCTCTATAATGAGCAGTTCTTC. This encodes CASSSSGLYNEQFF. The V and J genes are TRBV9 and TRBJ2-1, with D perhaps TRBD2 (6 bases). Germline V gene data show CDR1 as SGDLS and CDR2 as YYNGEE. Trimming removed 4 bases from V and 7 bases from J, with 15 bases in between. This CDR3 region has 14 residues.

V usage is TRBV29-1 and J usage is TRBJ2-3; D unresolved. CDR3 size: 16 residues. Trimming took 3 bases from V and 0 from J, leaving 16 bases between them. CDR1 is SQVTM and CDR2 is ANQGSEA in the germline V gene. The DNA of the CDR3 is TGCAGCGTTGAGTTTTTGCGCCCCGCTAGCACAGATACGCAGTATTTT. Its protein is CSVEFLRPASTDTQYF.

V usage is TRBV13 and J usage is TRBJ2-7, with D unclear. From germline, CDR1 is PRHDT and CDR2 FYEKMQ (reference sequence). This CDR3 is 12 amino acids long. Trimming removed 0 bases at V and 6 bases at J, with 6 bases between. The CDR3 DNA reads TGTGCCAGCAGCTTAGGCCTTTTCGAGCAGTACTTC. It specifies CASSLGLFEQYF.

The V call is TRBV27, the J call TRBJ2-1; perhaps TRBD2 as D (6 bases). This CDR3 region has 13 residues. The V end lost 5 bases, the J end lost 8 bases, and 13 bases lay between the germline ends. The V gene's germline CDR1 is MNHEY and CDR2 SMNVEV (reference sequence). CDR3 in amino acids: CASSAAGLDEQFF. CDR3 in DNA: TGTGCCAGCAGTGCGGCGGGGCTCGATGAGCAGTTCTTC.

The V and J genes are TRBV28 and TRBJ1-1; D unresolved. V dropped 1 base and J dropped 6 bases, with 6 bases sitting between them. Per germline, CDR1 MDHEN and CDR2 SYDVKM. The CDR3 extends over 12 amino acids. CDR3 sequence (DNA): TGTGCCAGCAGTTTATTCCCCTCTGAAGCTTTCTTT. This codes for CASSLFPSEAFF.

The V and J genes are TRBV29-1 and TRBJ1-1; the D is unclear. The CDR3 covers 11 residues. Germline V gene sequence: CDR1 SQVTM, CDR2 ANQGSEA. This chain's CDR3 is CALRTPTEAFF. As DNA, the CDR3 is TGCGCTTTGAGAACCCCCACTGAAGCTTTCTTT.

This clone has a single count. The chain is built from TRBV5-1 and TRBJ2-7; D perhaps matches TRBD2 (6 bases). Looked up from germline, CDR1 is SGHRS and CDR2 is YFSETQ. Deletions cut 7 bases from V and 6 bases from J, with 17 bases between. This CDR3 region has 13 residues. The CDR3 loop is CASAFGSVSEQYF. In nucleotides, the CDR3 is TGCGCCAGCGCCTTCGGGAGTGTCTCCGAGCAGTACTTC.

This clone was picked up one time. The chain joins TRBV28 to TRBJ2-7, with a tentative D call TRBD1 (6 bases). V was shortened by 5 bases and J by 2 bases, with 16 bases between the two germline ends. Germline V gene lookup returns CDR1 MDHEN and CDR2 SYDVKM. The CDR3 length is 15 residues. For the CDR3, the DNA is TGTGCCAGCAGTCTACAACAGGGAAGTCCCTACGAGCAGTACTTC. Protein: CASSLQQGSPYEQYF.

This clone is a singleton in its sample. The chain recombines TRBV9 with TRBJ2-1; 9 bases are a match to TRBD2. The V gene end was trimmed by 4 bases and the J gene end by 7 bases; junction bases not matched to a gene: 12. The length of the CDR3 is 16 residues. Germline V CDR1 and CDR2: SGDLS, YYNGEE. The DNA of the CDR3 is TGTGCCAGCAGCTTTACCGGGACTAGCTCATCAAATGAGCAGTTCTTC. Translation gives CASSFTGTSSSNEQFF.

This chain links TRBV5-4 with TRBJ2-7; the D gene is possibly TRBD1 (5 bases). V lost 0 bases, J lost 2 bases, and 15 bases lay in between. The germline V gene encodes CDR1 SGHNT and CDR2 YYREEE (reference sequence). This CDR3 is built from 16 residues. CDR3 sequence (DNA): TGTGCCAGCAGCTTGGGGCCGGACACCGGCACCTACGAGCAGTACTTC. Translating gives CASSLGPDTGTYEQYF.

The rearrangement joins TRBV2 to TRBJ2-2, with 12 bases identical to TRBD1. The junction had 1 base not matched to a gene; V was cut back by 0 bases and J by 5 bases. CDR1 is SNHLY and CDR2 is FYNNEI in the germline V gene. The CDR3 contains 16 residues. The CDR3 is CASSEAGQGATGELFF. Here the CDR3 DNA reads TGTGCCAGCAGTGAAGCGGGACAGGGGGCGACCGGGGAGCTGTTTTTT.